The following is a T cell receptor beta chain sequence with its context. The data belong to a study of cytomegalovirus exposure and HLA in healthy donors. The PCR contained 60 Vbeta and 13 Jbeta primers. Repertoires were generated with immunoSEQ multiplex PCR, while TCRdb's copy carries only in-frame clones and drops some. The sample holds more than 65,000 clones, 60% to 80% seen once. Looked up from germline, CDR1 is MNHNS and CDR2 is SASEGT. The J segment lost 4 bases and the V segment lost 1 base, leaving 3 bases of the junction unmatched. The CDR3 covers 15 residues. The sample consisted of PBMCs. This TCR derives from a female donor in good health and CMV-seronegative. The chain employs TRBV6-1 and TRBJ1-1, with 10 bases lining up with TRBD1. The CDR3 coding sequence is TGTGCCAGCAGTGAAGGGGACAGGGGAGTCACTGAAGCTTTCTTT. The encoded protein is CASSEGDRGVTEAFF.